The T cell receptor beta chain described here comes from a study of cytomegalovirus exposure and HLA in healthy donors. Germline CDR1 reads MNHEY; CDR2 reads SMNVEV (reference sequence). The CDR3 consists of 16 residues. J gave up 2 bases and V 4 bases, and 8 bases lay outside the gene matches. Use of 60 Vbeta and 13 Jbeta primers characterized the PCR. Original data processing: Later work found 74 million or so unique TCR beta chains, with about 10 million shared. TCRdb's copy holds only in-frame clones and misses some; the assay was immunoSEQ multiplex PCR. D and trimming were read from the DNA, whereas the V and J calls and clone size are those reported in that table. The specimen's table records 150,000 or so clones. Notes on this clone: The target antigen is unknown.

Study-level results: Differences between HLA loci emerged in a later analysis of TCR association rates, with DRB1 most and HLA-C fewest. While the bulk of TCR sequences proved rare, some public TCRs turned up in many donors.

The genes are TRBV27 and TRBJ2-3; TRBD1 matches 8 bases. Source material: PBMCs. The clonotype originates from a woman aged 45-65 years in good health and CMV-seronegative. CDR3: CASSSSRQGYTDTQYF. The CDR3 region has the DNA TGTGCCAGCAGTTCATCTAGACAGGGGTACACAGATACGCAGTATTTT.